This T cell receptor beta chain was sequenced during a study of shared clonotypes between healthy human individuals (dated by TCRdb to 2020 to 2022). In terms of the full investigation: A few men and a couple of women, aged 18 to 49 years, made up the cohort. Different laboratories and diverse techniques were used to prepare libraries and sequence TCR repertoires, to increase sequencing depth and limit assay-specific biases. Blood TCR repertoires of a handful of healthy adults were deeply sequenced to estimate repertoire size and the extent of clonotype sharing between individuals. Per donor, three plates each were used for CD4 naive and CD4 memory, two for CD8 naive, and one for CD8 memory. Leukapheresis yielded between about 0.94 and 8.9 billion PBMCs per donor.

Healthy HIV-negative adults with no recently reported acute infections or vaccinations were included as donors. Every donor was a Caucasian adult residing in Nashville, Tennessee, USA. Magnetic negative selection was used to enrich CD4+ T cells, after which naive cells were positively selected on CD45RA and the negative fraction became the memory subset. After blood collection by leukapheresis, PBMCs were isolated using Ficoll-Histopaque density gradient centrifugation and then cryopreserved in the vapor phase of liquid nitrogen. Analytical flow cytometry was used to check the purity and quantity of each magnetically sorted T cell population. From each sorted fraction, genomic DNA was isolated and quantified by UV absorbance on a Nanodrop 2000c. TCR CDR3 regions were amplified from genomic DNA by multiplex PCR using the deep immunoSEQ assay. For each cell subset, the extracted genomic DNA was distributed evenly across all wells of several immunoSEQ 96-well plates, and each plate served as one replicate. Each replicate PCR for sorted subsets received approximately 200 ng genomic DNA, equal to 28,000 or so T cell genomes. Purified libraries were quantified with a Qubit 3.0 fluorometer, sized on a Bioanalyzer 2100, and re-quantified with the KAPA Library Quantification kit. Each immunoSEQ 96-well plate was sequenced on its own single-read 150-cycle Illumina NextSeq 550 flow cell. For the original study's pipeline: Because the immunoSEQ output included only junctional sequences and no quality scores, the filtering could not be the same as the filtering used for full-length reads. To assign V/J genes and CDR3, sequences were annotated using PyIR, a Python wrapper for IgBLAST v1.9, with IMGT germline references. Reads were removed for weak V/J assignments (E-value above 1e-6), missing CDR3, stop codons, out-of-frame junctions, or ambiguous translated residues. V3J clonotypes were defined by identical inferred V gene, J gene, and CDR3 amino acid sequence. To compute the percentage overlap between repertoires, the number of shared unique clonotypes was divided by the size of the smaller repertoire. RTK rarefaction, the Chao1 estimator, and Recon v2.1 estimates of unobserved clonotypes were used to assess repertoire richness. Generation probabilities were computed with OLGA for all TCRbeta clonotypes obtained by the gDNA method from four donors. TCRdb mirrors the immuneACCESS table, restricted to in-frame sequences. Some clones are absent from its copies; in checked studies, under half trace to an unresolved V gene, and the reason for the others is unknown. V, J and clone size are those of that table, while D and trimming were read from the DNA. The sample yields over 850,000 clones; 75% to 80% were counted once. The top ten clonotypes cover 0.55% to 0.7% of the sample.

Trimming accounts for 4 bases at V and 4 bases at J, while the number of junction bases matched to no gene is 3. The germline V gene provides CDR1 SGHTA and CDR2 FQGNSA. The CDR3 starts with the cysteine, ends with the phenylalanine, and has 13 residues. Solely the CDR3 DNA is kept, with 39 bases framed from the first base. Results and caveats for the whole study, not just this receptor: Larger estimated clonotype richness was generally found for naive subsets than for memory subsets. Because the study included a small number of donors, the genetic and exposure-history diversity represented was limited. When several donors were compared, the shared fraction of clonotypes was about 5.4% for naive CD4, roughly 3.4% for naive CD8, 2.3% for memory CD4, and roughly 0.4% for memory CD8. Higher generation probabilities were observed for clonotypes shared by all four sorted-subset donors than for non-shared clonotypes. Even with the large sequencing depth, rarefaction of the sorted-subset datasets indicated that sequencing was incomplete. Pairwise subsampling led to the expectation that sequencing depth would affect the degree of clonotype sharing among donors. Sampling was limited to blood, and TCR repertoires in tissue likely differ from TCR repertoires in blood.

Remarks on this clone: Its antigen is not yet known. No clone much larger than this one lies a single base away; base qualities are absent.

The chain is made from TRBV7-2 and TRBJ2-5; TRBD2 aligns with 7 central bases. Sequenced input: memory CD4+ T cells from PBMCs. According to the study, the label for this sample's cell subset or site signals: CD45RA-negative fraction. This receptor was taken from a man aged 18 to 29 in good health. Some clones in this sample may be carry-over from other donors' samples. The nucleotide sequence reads TGTGCCAGCAGCTCCAGACTAGCAGAGACCCAGTACTTC. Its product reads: CASSSRLAETQYF.